This T cell receptor beta chain emerged from a study of type 1 and type 2 diabetes patients. V trimming: 2 bases; J trimming: 3 bases; junction bases outside the gene matches: 7. The length of the CDR3 is 14 residues. Germline CDR1 reads DFQATT; CDR2 reads SNEGSKA (reference sequence). Amplification started from genomic DNA. A primer set of 30 forward and 13 reverse primers amplified the CDR3. TCRdb re-called the multiplex PCR reads through MiXCR, storing one row per CDR3 protein. The sample yields 250,000 or so distinct CDR3 sequences, around 47% seen once. Standard classification criteria confirmed type 1 or type 2 diabetes in all patients. Peripheral blood, 7.5 to 10 milliliters per participant, was collected. Points from the study as a whole: Some expanded clones seen only in T1D might occur in additional T2D or control samples.

Note on this clonotype: Antigen unknown.

The source of this sequence is a man aged 18 to 30 with type 2 diabetes. The material sequenced was peripheral blood mononuclear cells (PBMCs). The genes are TRBV20-1 and TRBJ2-7; 7 bases fit TRBD2. The CDR3, as DNA: TGCAGTGCTAGATCCGGGACTATGGTCTACGAGCAGTACTTC. Protein sequence: CSARSGTMVYEQYF.